Following are 15 T cell receptor beta chains from one sample sequenced in a study of human T cells and chemical hapten exposure. Stated time point: patch test 2, 6 weeks after DPC sensitization. Treatment defined: therapeutic diphenylcyclopropenone sensitization with weekly scalp DPC. In TCRdb, the RACE reads were re-called with MiXCR into one record per CDR3 protein. The sample contains approximately 350,000 distinct CDR3 sequences, just under 6.5% of which appear only once. The specimen comprised whole blood, sampled in connection with sensitization to the hapten diphenylcyclopropenone (DPC). Receptor source: a woman under 30 with alopecia areata. Some clones in this sample may be carry-over from other donors' samples.

V is TRBV7-9 and J is TRBJ1-1; D gene uncertain. V lost 2 bases and J 0 bases, leaving 7 bases between the germline ends. The germline gives CDR1 SEHNR, CDR2 FQNEAQ (reference sequence). The CDR3 runs 14 residues. The CDR3, as DNA: TGTGCCAGCAGCTTATTAACGGTGAACACTGAAGCTTTCTTT. Translated, it gives CASSLLTVNTEAFF.

This clonotype was found many times. The chain has TRBV5-6 and TRBJ1-1; D unresolved. The CDR3 extends over 14 amino acids. In germline, CDR1 is SGHDT, CDR2 YYEEEE. Between the trimmed V and J ends, which lost 5 bases and 0 bases, there was a span of 11 bases. The CDR3 coding sequence is TGTGCCAGCAGGGCTGAGAGGGTGAACACTGAAGCTTTCTTT. Residues: CASRAERVNTEAFF. Full variable domain (remainder filled in from reference TRBV5-6 and TRBJ1-1): DAGVTQSPTHLIKTRGQQVTLRCSPKSGHDTVSWYQQALGQGPQFIFQYYEEEERQRGNFPDRFSGHQFPNYSSELNVNALLLGDSALYLCASRAERVNTEAFFGQGTRLTVV.

This clonotype was found a few times. The genes are TRBV6-2 or TRBV6-3 and TRBJ2-7; no firm D call. Trimming removed 7 bases at V and 5 bases at J, with 9 bases between. CDR3 length: 11 residues. CDR1 is MNHEY and CDR2 is SVGEGT in the germline V gene. The CDR3 DNA reads TGTGCCAGCAACAATGGTGACGAGCAGTACTTC. Translated: CASNNGDEQYF.

V and J are TRBV7-9 and TRBJ2-7; 7 nucleotides agree with TRBD1. CDR3 length: 18 amino acids. Trimming cost V 0 bases and J 2 bases; bases outside gene matches: 13. Germline CDR1 SEHNR, CDR2 FQNEAQ (reference sequence). This chain's CDR3 is CASSLAQTGFAPTYEQYF. Written as DNA, the CDR3 is TGTGCCAGCAGCTTAGCTCAGACAGGGTTCGCACCTACCTACGAGCAGTACTTC.

This clonotype was recorded at least ten times. This chain links TRBV11-2 with TRBJ1-4; 8 nucleotides line up with TRBD1. CDR1 is SGHAT, CDR2 FQNNGV, per germline. Trimming cost V 5 bases and J 7 bases; bases outside gene matches: 15. This CDR3 has 17 amino acids. The CDR3 spells CASSTRPWTGRGEKLFF. The DNA for the CDR3 is TGTGCCAGCAGCACTCGGCCCTGGACAGGGAGAGGTGAAAAACTGTTTTTT.

This clonotype was detected many times. The chain employs TRBV4-1 and TRBJ1-2; D might be TRBD1 (5 bases). The CDR3 loop spans 17 amino acids. Trimming pared 0 bases from V and 2 bases from J, leaving 16 bases between. Germline CDR1 MGHRA, CDR2 YSYEKL. CDR3 DNA sequence: TGCGCCAGCAGCCAAGAATGGACACCAAGGAGGAACTATGGCTACACCTTC. Translation gives CASSQEWTPRRNYGYTF.

This chain connects TRBV4-2 to TRBJ1-6; 10 bases are shared with TRBD1. The CDR3 length is 16 residues. V lost 2 bases to trimming and J lost 7 bases; unmatched junction nucleotides: 5. Germline CDR1 is LGHNA and CDR2 is YNFKEQ. CDR3 sequence: CASSQPDRGMNSPLHF. CDR3 DNA: TGTGCCAGCAGCCAACCGGACAGGGGGATGAATTCACCCCTCCACTTT.

At least ten counts were recorded for this clonotype. The chain joins TRBV4-1 to TRBJ1-5; TRBD1 matches at 8 bases. CDR3 length: 15 amino acids. Germline lookup yields CDR1 MGHRA and CDR2 YSYEKL. Unmatched junction bases numbered 3, after V lost 4 bases and J lost 1 base. This CDR3 is CASSRGQDSNQPQHF. The DNA for the CDR3 is TGCGCCAGCAGCCGGGGACAGGACAGCAATCAGCCCCAGCATTTT.

This clonotype was seen repeatedly, ten times or more. The V gene is TRBV7-2, the J gene TRBJ2-6, with a tentative D call TRBD1 (6 bases). This CDR3 has 16 residues. Looked up from germline, CDR1 is SGHTA and CDR2 is FQGNSA. V lost 5 bases, J lost 0 bases, and 11 bases lay in between. CDR3 sequence: CASSLQGYSGANVLTF. The CDR3 nucleotides read TGTGCCAGCAGCCTACAGGGTTACTCTGGGGCCAACGTCCTGACTTTC.

CDR3 amino acids: CSADRGVTEAFF. The CDR3 coding sequence is TGCAGCGCGGACAGGGGGGTGACTGAAGCTTTCTTT. The chain uses TRBV29-1 and TRBJ1-1, with 10 bases lining up with TRBD1. This CDR3 has 12 amino acids. The germline gives CDR1 SQVTM, CDR2 ANQGSEA. V trimming: 7 bases; J trimming: 5 bases; junction bases outside the gene matches: 4.

This clonotype was counted between two and nine times. V usage is TRBV9 and J usage is TRBJ2-3; D is possibly TRBD2 (7 bases). The V gene's germline CDR1 is SGDLS and CDR2 YYNGEE. CDR3 length: 15 amino acids. V dropped 2 bases and J dropped 1 base, with 11 bases sitting between them. The CDR3 nucleotides read TGTGCCAGCAGCGTTCGCGGGGGCCGCACAGATACGCAGTATTTT. This sequence encodes CASSVRGGRTDTQYF. The full variable domain, rest sourced from reference TRBV9 and TRBJ2-3, is DSGVTQTPKHLITATGQRVTLRCSPRSGDLSVYWYQQSLDQGLQFLIQYYNGEERAKGNILERFSAQQFPDLHSELNLSSLELGDSALYFCASSVRGGRTDTQYFGPGTRLTVL.

This clonotype showed up many times. This chain connects TRBV28 to TRBJ1-1; D remains ambiguous. V was cut by 2 bases and J by 5 bases, with 12 bases left in between. Germline loops: CDR1 MDHEN, CDR2 SYDVKM. This CDR3 comprises 14 residues. The CDR3 bases are TGTGCCAGCAGTTTAGTCCCGGGTAGGACTGAAGCTTTCTTT. Amino acids: CASSLVPGRTEAFF.

This clonotype was seen repeatedly, ten times or more. This chain uses TRBV20-1 with TRBJ2-3; 10 bases line up with TRBD1. J lost 3 bases, V lost 6 bases, and 9 bases had no gene match. This CDR3 has 15 residues. Germline lookup yields CDR1 DFQATT and CDR2 SNEGSKA (reference sequence). In DNA, the CDR3 is TGCAGTGCGATTGACAGGGGGCGAGGGACAGATACGCAGTATTTT. Translating it yields CSAIDRGRGTDTQYF.

V usage is TRBV28 and J usage is TRBJ2-3; 8 nucleotides line up with TRBD2. Germline values: CDR1 MDHEN, CDR2 SYDVKM. Germline trimming cut 4 bases from V and 7 bases from J; bases unmatched to any gene: 7. The CDR3 loop spans 14 amino acids. DNA for the CDR3: TGTGCCAGCAGTTCCGGGGGGGCCATAAATACGCAGTATTTT. Encoded protein: CASSSGGAINTQYF.

Comments on this clonotype: A much bigger clone sits one base away, suggesting this may be a read error. V is TRBV7-9 and J is TRBJ2-3, with D possibly being TRBD1 (5 bases). The germline V gene encodes CDR1 SEHNR and CDR2 FQNEAQ (reference sequence). There are 15 residues in the CDR3. The CDR3 nucleotides read TGTGCCAGCAGCTTAGGTTCGGACCGCACAGGTACGCAGTATTTT. As protein: CASSLGSDRTGTQYF.